One sample yielded the 29 T cell receptor beta chains listed below, sequenced in a study of T cells in Graves' hyperthyroidism and ophthalmopathy. Template material for amplifying TCR beta CDR3 regions consisted of RNA transcripts. HTBI primers were the set used in a first-round RT-PCR of the TCR CDR3. Each CDR3 protein is one row after TCRdb ran MiXCR on the multiplex PCR reads. The profile shows 300,000 to 450,000 distinct CDR3 sequences, just under 15% of them singletons. Sequencing input: blood. Every receptor here comes from a woman in her 30s with Graves' hyperthyroidism.

This clonotype has more than one count but fewer than ten. V gene TRBV10-3 combines with J gene TRBJ2-7, with D unresolved. Per the germline V gene, CDR1 is ENHRY and CDR2 is SYGVKD. V lost 4 bases to trimming and J lost 4 bases, with 26 bases between them. CDR3 length equals 18 residues. CDR3: CAISVVRGRTINGYEQYF. The CDR3 coding sequence is TGTGCCATCAGTGTTGTTAGAGGACGGACCATCAACGGGTACGAGCAGTACTTC.

CDR3 amino acids: CASSHGQYTGELFF. In DNA, the CDR3 is TGTGCCAGCAGCCACGGACAGTACACCGGGGAGCTGTTTTTT. This chain connects TRBV4-2 to TRBJ2-2; tentatively, D is TRBD1 (6 bases). The CDR3 has 14 amino acids. Germline V gene data show CDR1 as LGHNA and CDR2 as YNFKEQ. V lost 3 bases, J lost 3 bases, and 8 bases lay in between.

This clonotype came up many times. The chain has TRBV11-2 and TRBJ2-5; 8 bases are a match to TRBD2. CDR3 length equals 17 residues. Germline V lookup: CDR1 SGHAT, CDR2 FQNNGV. Germline trimming cut 4 bases from V and 4 bases from J; bases unmatched to any gene: 14. The CDR3 nucleotides read TGTGCCAGCAGCTCCTGGCGTACTAAAGCGGGGGCAGAGACCCAGTACTTC. It encodes CASSSWRTKAGAETQYF.

This clonotype has a count of ten or more. The chain links TRBV6-1 to TRBJ2-7, with TRBD2 identical over 7 bases. J gave up 1 base and V 6 bases, and 6 bases lay outside the gene matches. This CDR3 comprises 14 residues. Germline V gene sequence: CDR1 MNHNS, CDR2 SASEGT. The CDR3 here is CASRDPGLSYEQYF. As DNA, the CDR3 is TGTGCCAGCAGGGACCCGGGACTATCCTACGAGCAGTACTTC.

In this sample, this clonotype turned up a few times. The chain has TRBV7-9 and TRBJ1-3; no reliable D call. CDR3 length: 13 residues. CDR1 is SEHNR and CDR2 is FQNEAQ in the germline V gene (reference sequence). V was cut by 4 bases and J by 7 bases, with 11 bases left in between. In DNA form, the CDR3 reads TGTGCCAGCAGCTCCTCCGGCGGGAACACCATATATTTT. Translated, it gives CASSSSGGNTIYF.

This rearrangement joins TRBV4-1 to TRBJ1-4; 7 positions agree with TRBD1. The V and J ends lost 11 bases and 0 bases, in that order; junction bases with no gene match: 15. Germline-derived CDR1 and CDR2 are MGHRA and YSYEKL. The CDR3 covers 17 residues. In nucleotides, the CDR3 is TGCGCCTCCCGGGGGCAGACAGGGAAACCAACTAATGAAAAACTGTTTTTT. Residues: CASRGQTGKPTNEKLFF.

This clonotype has at least ten counts. The chain carries TRBV5-1 and TRBJ1-2; D is ambiguous. Germline CDR1 reads SGHRS; CDR2 reads YFSETQ. CDR3 length: 14 residues. V lost 2 bases, J lost 0 bases, and 8 bases lay in between. CDR3 sequence (DNA): TGCGCCAGCAGCTTTACCGATGCTAACTATGGCTACACCTTC. Translating gives CASSFTDANYGYTF.

This clonotype appeared a few times. CDR3 sequence (DNA): TGCGCCAGCAGCCAAGACCTAGAGGGGGTTGAAGCTTTCTTT. This translates into CASSQDLEGVEAFF. J is TRBJ1-1 and V is TRBV4-1, with D possibly being TRBD1 (6 bases). This CDR3 comprises 14 residues. Germline lookup yields CDR1 MGHRA and CDR2 YSYEKL. Trimming removed 0 bases from V and 7 bases from J, with 12 bases in between.

This clonotype was detected a few times. CDR3 region: CSARTPGTGGTGELFF. The CDR3, as DNA: TGCAGTGCTAGAACCCCCGGGACGGGGGGCACCGGGGAGCTGTTTTTT. The chain carries TRBV20-1 and TRBJ2-2; 7 bases are shared with TRBD2. The CDR3 totals 16 residues. The V gene's germline CDR1 is DFQATT and CDR2 SNEGSKA (reference sequence). V was clipped by 2 bases and J by 4 bases; unmatched bases: 10.

This clonotype was recorded at least ten times. The rearrangement uses TRBV29-1 and TRBJ1-4, with D hard to call. Per germline, CDR1 SQVTM and CDR2 ANQGSEA. V dropped 1 base and J dropped 0 bases, with 6 bases sitting between them. This CDR3 has 14 residues. This chain's CDR3 is CSVEVGSTNEKLFF. CDR3 in DNA: TGCAGCGTTGAAGTGGGGTCAACTAATGAAAAACTGTTTTTT.

The rearrangement joins TRBV12-3 or TRBV12-4 to TRBJ2-7; perhaps TRBD2 as D (5 bases). CDR3 length equals 15 residues. Trimming took off 0 bases at V and 2 bases at J, with 11 bases between the two ends. The CDR3 sequence: CASSLAPGFPYEQYF. CDR3 nucleotide sequence: TGTGCCAGCAGTTTAGCGCCGGGATTCCCCTACGAGCAGTACTTC.

V usage is TRBV4-1 and J usage is TRBJ2-7, with 9 positions matching TRBD2. The J call may be in error: the DNA end matches TRBJ2-1 better. Germline V gives CDR1 MGHRA, CDR2 YSYEKL. This CDR3 contains 17 residues. The CDR3 region is CASSQEGPGTSFHEQFF. CDR3 nucleotide sequence: TGCGCCAGCAGCCAAGAGGGCCCCGGGACTAGCTTCCACGAGCAGTTCTTC.

This clonotype was detected many times. This chain connects TRBV20-1 to TRBJ2-7; maybe TRBD2 (6 bases). V was pared by 3 bases and J by 3 bases, with 9 bases between. In germline, CDR1 is DFQATT, CDR2 SNEGSKA (reference sequence). The CDR3 is 12 residues long. CDR3 sequence (DNA): TGCAGTGCTAGTGTCGGGGGCTACGAGCAGTACTTC. It codes for CSASVGGYEQYF.

The V call is TRBV7-8, the J call TRBJ2-1, with D possibly TRBD2 on 5 matching bases. V was cut by 5 bases and J by 4 bases, with 12 bases left in between. CDR1 is SGHVS and CDR2 is FQNEAQ in the germline V gene. This CDR3 is 14 amino acids long. CDR3 sequence: CASSRSGDYNEQFF. The CDR3, as DNA: TGTGCCAGCAGCCGGAGCGGAGATTACAATGAGCAGTTCTTC.

J is TRBJ2-5 and V is TRBV2, with D unresolved. CDR3 length: 9 residues. Germline assignment: CDR1 SNHLY and CDR2 FYNNEI. V lost 11 bases, J lost 2 bases, and 3 bases lay in between. DNA for the CDR3: TGTGCCCAGCAAGAGACCCAGTACTTC. It specifies CAQQETQYF.

This clonotype was seen a few times. The V call is TRBV4-1, the J call TRBJ2-7; D is uncertain. The CDR3 totals 15 residues. Trimming removed 0 bases at V and 3 bases at J, with 12 bases between. The V gene's germline CDR1 is MGHRA and CDR2 YSYEKL. The CDR3 spells CASSQDWPGGYEQYF. Written as DNA, the CDR3 is TGCGCCAGCAGCCAAGATTGGCCGGGTGGCTACGAGCAGTACTTC.

CDR3: CASSPRGAGGPGYNEQFF. Written as DNA, the CDR3 is TGTGCCAGCAGCCCCCGGGGGGCGGGAGGGCCGGGGTACAATGAGCAGTTCTTC. The chain uses TRBV11-3 and TRBJ2-1; 9 nucleotides agree with TRBD2. Trimming at V came to 5 bases and at J to 4 bases, leaving 15 bases not matched to a gene. CDR1 and CDR2 (germline): SGHNT, YENEEA. This CDR3 has 18 residues.

This clonotype was observed at least ten times. V gene TRBV12-3 or TRBV12-4 combines with J gene TRBJ2-1; 8 positions agree with TRBD2. There are 15 residues in the CDR3. Losses at the gene ends were 6 bases for V and 8 bases for J; bases not matched to a gene: 12. CDR3 bases: TGTGCCAGCAGCTTGCTGGGTAGAGCGGGAGATGAGCAGTTCTTC. Residues: CASSLLGRAGDEQFF.

The rearrangement joins TRBV24-1 to TRBJ2-7; D might be TRBD1 or TRBD2, each matching 5 bases. V gave up 3 bases and J gave up 0 bases, with 11 bases separating them. The germline V gene has CDR1 KGHDR and CDR2 SFDVKD. The CDR3 loop spans 15 amino acids. The CDR3 nucleotides are TGTGCCACCAGTGATCGACACGGGGCCTCCTACGAGCAGTACTTC. Amino acids: CATSDRHGASYEQYF.

This clonotype has at least ten counts. The chain joins TRBV11-2 to TRBJ1-5; 9 nucleotides agree with TRBD1. J lost 3 bases, V lost 3 bases, and 6 bases had no gene match. Germline V lookup: CDR1 SGHAT, CDR2 FQNNGV. There are 16 residues in the CDR3. CDR3 DNA: TGTGCCAGCAGCTTGACAGGGGGTAAGGACAATCAGCCCCAGCATTTT. Encoded protein: CASSLTGGKDNQPQHF.

This clonotype was recorded a few times. The V and J genes are TRBV7-2 and TRBJ1-4; the match to TRBD1 covers 9 bases. Germline V lookup: CDR1 SGHTA, CDR2 FQGNSA. V was pared by 4 bases and J by 6 bases, with 6 bases of the junction left unmatched. There are 15 residues in the CDR3. The CDR3 sequence is CASSYGTGLDEKLFF. The DNA for the CDR3 is TGTGCCAGCAGCTATGGGACAGGGCTCGATGAAAAACTGTTTTTT.

This clonotype was observed a handful of times. V gene TRBV18 combines with J gene TRBJ2-7; TRBD1 matches 8 bases. In germline, CDR1 is KGHSH, CDR2 LQKENI. The CDR3 is 15 residues long. V shed 4 bases and J 0 bases; nucleotides not matched to a gene: 5. CDR3 DNA sequence: TGTGCCAGCTCACTAACAGGGGGACGCTCCTACGAGCAGTACTTC. This encodes CASSLTGGRSYEQYF.

This clonotype has only a few counts. The chain recombines TRBV7-3 with TRBJ2-1; no clear D. The germline CDR1 and CDR2 sequences are SGHTA and FQGTGA. The CDR3 consists of 15 residues. V lost 5 bases to trimming and J lost 3 bases, with 14 bases between them. This CDR3 reads CASSPGPPDYNEQFF. CDR3 in DNA: TGTGCCAGCAGCCCCGGACCGCCGGACTACAATGAGCAGTTCTTC. Filled out from reference TRBV7-3 and TRBJ2-1, the complete variable domain reads GAGVSQTPSNKVTEKGKYVELRCDPISGHTALYWYRQSLGQGPEFLIYFQGTGAADDSGLPNDRFFAVRPEGSVSTLKIQRTERGDSAVYLCASSPGPPDYNEQFFGPGTRLTVL.

This clonotype was observed many times. The chain joins TRBV7-9 to TRBJ2-7; 7 nucleotides align to TRBD2. CDR1 is SEHNR, CDR2 FQNEAQ, per germline (reference sequence). Losses at the gene ends were 4 bases for V and 4 bases for J; bases not matched to a gene: 10. This CDR3 is built from 15 residues. CDR3 nucleotides: TGTGCCAGCAGCTCCCCGGCTAGCGGACTGTACGAGCAGTACTTC. It is translated as CASSSPASGLYEQYF.

The chain carries TRBV27 and TRBJ1-3, with D maybe TRBD1 (5 bases). Germline-derived CDR1 and CDR2 are MNHEY and SMNVEV (reference sequence). CDR3 length: 12 residues. V was shortened by 4 bases and J by 16 bases, with 17 bases between the two germline ends. The CDR3 DNA reads TGTGCCAGCAGTTGGGGGGACCGCCGAATTTATTTT. It specifies CASSWGDRRIYF.

Concerning this clonotype itself: A read error may explain this, as a much larger clone is one base away. V usage is TRBV3-1 and J usage is TRBJ1-1; no definite D call. The CDR3 totals 17 residues. Germline V gene sequence: CDR1 LGHDT, CDR2 YNNKEL (reference sequence). The chain's CDR3 is CASSQVLLVQTNTEASF. DNA for the CDR3: TGTGCCAGCAGCCAAGTACTCCTCGTGCAGACGAACACTGAAGCTTCCTTT.

There are a few counts of this clonotype. The chain employs TRBV19 and TRBJ1-1; D is uncertain. CDR1 is LNHDA, CDR2 SQIVND, per germline (reference sequence). CDR3 size: 14 residues. Trimming removed 2 bases from V and 4 bases from J, with 11 bases in between. CDR3 sequence reads: CASSIWEGSTEAFF. CDR3 nucleotides: TGTGCCAGTAGTATATGGGAGGGTTCCACTGAAGCTTTCTTT.

The genes are TRBV6-1 and TRBJ1-1; a weak D match, TRBD1 (6 bases). Germline CDR1 MNHNS, CDR2 SASEGT. Trimming stripped 6 bases from V and 3 bases from J, with 11 bases between. The CDR3 has 13 amino acids. CDR3 loop: CASRPQGYTEAFF. CDR3 nucleotide sequence: TGTGCCAGCAGACCTCAGGGGTACACTGAAGCTTTCTTT.

This clonotype was seen at least ten times. The rearrangement joins TRBV7-8 to TRBJ2-4; TRBD2 agrees at 7 bases. The germline V gene encodes CDR1 SGHVS and CDR2 FQNEAQ. The CDR3 loop spans 15 amino acids. V was pared by 5 bases and J by 1 base, with 5 bases of the junction left unmatched. The CDR3 DNA follows: TGTGCCAGCAGCCCCGGGGGAGGGGCCAAAAACATTCAGTACTTC. Translated: CASSPGGGAKNIQYF.